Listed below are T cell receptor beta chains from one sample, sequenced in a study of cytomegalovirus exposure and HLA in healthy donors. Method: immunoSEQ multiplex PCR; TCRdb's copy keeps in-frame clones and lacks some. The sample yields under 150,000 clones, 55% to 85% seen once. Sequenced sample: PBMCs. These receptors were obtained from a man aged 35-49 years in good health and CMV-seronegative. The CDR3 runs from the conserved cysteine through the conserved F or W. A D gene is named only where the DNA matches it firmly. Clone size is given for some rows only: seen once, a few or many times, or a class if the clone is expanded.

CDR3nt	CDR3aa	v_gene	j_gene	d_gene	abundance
TGTGCCAGCAGCCCGCTAGCGGGGTCCTACAATGAGCAGTTCTTC	CASSPLAGSYNEQFF	TRBV7-7	TRBJ2-1	TRBD2	NA
TGTGCCAGCAGCTCCGCTAGACTCGAGGGCATGGGTTCACCCCTCCACTTT	CASSSARLEGMGSPLHF	TRBV7-9	TRBJ1-6	NA	NA
TGTGCCAGCAGGCGGACAGGTGGGGCCGGTGGTGAGCAGTTCTTC	CASRRTGGAGGEQFF	TRBV6-5	TRBJ2-1	TRBD1	NA
TGTGCCAGTAGTGGTCGGGAGGGGGCGGACGGCTACACCTTC	CASSGREGADGYTF	TRBV19	TRBJ1-2	TRBD1	NA
TGTGCCAGCAGCCTGAATTGGCAGGGTAATCAGCCCCAGCATTTT	CASSLNWQGNQPQHF	TRBV7-8	TRBJ1-5	NA	NA
TGCAGCGTTGAAATCGCCAGGGGGACTGAAGCTTTCTTT	CSVEIARGTEAFF	TRBV29-1	TRBJ1-1	TRBD1	NA
TGTGCCAGTACCAAGGAGGCACTAGCATACAATGAGCAGTTCTTC	CASTKEALAYNEQFF	TRBV19	TRBJ2-1	NA	NA
TGTGCCAGCAGCCCCGTACTCACAGATACGCAGTATTTT	CASSPVLTDTQYF	TRBV7-9	TRBJ2-3	NA	NA
TGCGCCAGCAGCCAGGGGGGACTAGCGGGAGGAAACGAGCAGTACTTC	CASSQGGLAGGNEQYF	TRBV4-3	TRBJ2-7	TRBD2	NA
TGCAGCGTTGATATCCTCGGGGACAGGGAGCTGGACTATGGCTACACCTTC	CSVDILGDRELDYGYTF	TRBV29-1	TRBJ1-2	TRBD1	NA
TGTGCCAGCAGCCAGAGCGGGGCGGCAGATATCAGCTCCTACAATGAGCAGTTCTTC	CASSQSGAADISSYNEQFF	TRBV7-9	TRBJ2-1	TRBD2	NA
TGTGCCAGCAGCGGACCTATAGCGGGGGGGCCTGGAGATACGCAGTATTTT	CASSGPIAGGPGDTQYF	TRBV7-9	TRBJ2-3	TRBD2	NA
TGCAGCGGATCACTAGCGGGGAGTAACAATGAGCAGTTCTTC	CSGSLAGSNNEQFF	TRBV29-1	TRBJ2-1	TRBD2	few
TGCGCCAGCAGCCAAGCTTCGGCAGGGAGCAATCAGCCCCAGCATTTT	CASSQASAGSNQPQHF	TRBV4-1	TRBJ1-5	NA	NA
TGCGCCAGCAGCTTGGGGCAGGGGGCGAACACTGAAGCTTTCTTT	CASSLGQGANTEAFF	TRBV5-1	TRBJ1-1	TRBD1	few
TGTGCCAGCAGCTTCACACAGGGGAAAGGCTACGAGCAGTACTTC	CASSFTQGKGYEQYF	TRBV11-2	TRBJ2-7	TRBD1	NA
TGTGCTAGTGCCCTCAGACAGGGAGGAGGCTATGGCTACCCCTTC	CASALRQGGGYGYPF	TRBV12-5	TRBJ1-2	TRBD1	NA
TGCGCCAGCAGCTTGGGGCGGGGGTCTCAAGAGACCCAGTACTTC	CASSLGRGSQETQYF	TRBV5-1	TRBJ2-5	TRBD2	few
TGTGCCAGCAGTTACTCGAGCGGTTTTGATGAAAAACTGTTTTTT	CASSYSSGFDEKLFF	TRBV6-5	TRBJ1-4	NA	few
TGCGCCAGCAGCCTGAACTACGAGCAGTACTTC	CASSLNYEQYF	TRBV5-1	TRBJ2-7	NA	NA
TGTGCCAGCAGGGATAACAGGAACGAGCAGTACTTC	CASRDNRNEQYF	TRBV2	TRBJ2-7	NA	NA
TGTGCCTGGAGCCGGCAGGGGGTGAACACTGAAGCTTTCTTT	CAWSRQGVNTEAFF	TRBV30	TRBJ1-1	TRBD1	NA
TGTGCCACCAGCAGAGACAGGGGCAACACCGGGGAGCTGTTTTTT	CATSRDRGNTGELFF	TRBV15	TRBJ2-2	NA	NA
TGCGCCAGCAGCCAAAGCGCGGGAGCCCCCACAGATACGCAGTATTTT	CASSQSAGAPTDTQYF	TRBV4-3	TRBJ2-3	TRBD2	few
TGCGCCAGCAGCGCGGGGTTAGCGGGGACTAAAGAGACCCAGTACTTC	CASSAGLAGTKETQYF	TRBV5-1	TRBJ2-5	TRBD2	NA
TGTGCCTGGGGCGGGGACCCAGAGGAGACCCAGTACTTC	CAWGGDPEETQYF	TRBV30	TRBJ2-5	NA	NA